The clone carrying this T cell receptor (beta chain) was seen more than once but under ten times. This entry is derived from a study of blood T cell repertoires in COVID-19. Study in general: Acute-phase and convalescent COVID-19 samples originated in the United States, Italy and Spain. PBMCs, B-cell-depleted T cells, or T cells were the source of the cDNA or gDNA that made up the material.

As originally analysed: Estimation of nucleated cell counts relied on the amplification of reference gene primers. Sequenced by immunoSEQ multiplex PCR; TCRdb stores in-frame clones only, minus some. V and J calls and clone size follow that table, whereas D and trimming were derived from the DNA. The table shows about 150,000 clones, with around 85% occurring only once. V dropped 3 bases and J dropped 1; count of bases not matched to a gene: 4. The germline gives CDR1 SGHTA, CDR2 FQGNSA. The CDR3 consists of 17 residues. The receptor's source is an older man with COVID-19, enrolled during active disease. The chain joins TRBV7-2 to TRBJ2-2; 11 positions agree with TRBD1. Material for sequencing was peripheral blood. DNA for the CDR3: TGTGCCAGCAGCTTTAGGGACAGGGGGTTGAACACCGGGGAGCTGTTTTTT. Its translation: CASSFRDRGLNTGELFF.